These 7 T cell receptor beta chains share one sample of origin, sequenced in a study of T cell responses to AZD1222 COVID-19 vaccine. TCRdb's table, derived via immunoSEQ multiplex PCR, lists solely in-frame clones and lacks some. The sample has approximately 170,000 clones; 75% to 90% are singletons. The starting material was peripheral blood, obtained on day 0 of AZD1222 vaccination. The receptor source for this set is an adult in good health.

This sequence joins TRBV10-3 and TRBJ2-4; possibly TRBD2 for D (6 bases). The germline V and J ends were trimmed by 2 bases and 0 bases, with 11 bases remaining between them. Germline V gives CDR1 ENHRY, CDR2 SYGVKD. This CDR3 has 16 residues. The CDR3 nucleotides read TGTGCCATCAGTGAGGCGGGGTGGGAAGCCAAAAACATTCAGTACTTC. This sequence encodes CAISEAGWEAKNIQYF.

CDR3 protein: CASSLDSVYGYTF. CDR3 in DNA: TGCGCCAGCAGCTTGGACAGTGTCTATGGCTACACCTTC. This chain links TRBV5-1 with TRBJ1-2; D unclear. Germline V gene sequence: CDR1 SGHRS, CDR2 YFSETQ. The CDR3 spans 13 residues. V lost 0 bases, J lost 4 bases, and 7 bases lay in between. Together with reference TRBV5-1 and TRBJ1-2, the CDR3 gives the full variable domain: KAGVTQTPRYLIKTRGQQVTLSCSPISGHRSVSWYQQTPGQGLQFLFEYFSETQRNKGNFPGRFSGRQFSNSRSEMNVSTLELGDSALYLCASSLDSVYGYTFGSGTRLTVV.

The chain links TRBV19 to TRBJ1-4; D might be TRBD1 (5 bases). The CDR3 spans 17 residues. Trimming stripped 5 bases from V and 6 bases from J, with 22 bases between. CDR1 and CDR2 (germline): LNHDA, SQIVND (reference sequence). The CDR3: CASSGSGDRIVDEKLFF. CDR3 coding DNA: TGTGCCAGTAGTGGGAGTGGGGACCGCATTGTCGATGAAAAACTGTTTTTT.

V is TRBV9 and J is TRBJ1-6; no reliable D call. The CDR3 has 16 amino acids. Germline CDR1 SGDLS, CDR2 YYNGEE. V lost 0 bases to trimming and J lost 0 bases, with 7 bases between them. The CDR3 DNA follows: TGTGCCAGCAGCGTAGGGCACAACTCCTATAATTCACCCCTCCACTTT. Translation: CASSVGHNSYNSPLHF.

The rearrangement uses TRBV5-4 and TRBJ2-7, with D perhaps TRBD2 (6 bases). Trimming shortened V by 0 bases and J by 7 bases, and 20 bases separated the two germline ends. Germline CDR1 and CDR2: SGHNT and YYREEE (reference sequence). The CDR3 is 16 residues long. CDR3 sequence: CASSLVGGVPSREQYF. For the CDR3, the DNA is TGTGCCAGCAGCTTGGTAGGAGGGGTCCCATCTCGAGAGCAGTACTTC. Full variable domain (rest looked up from reference TRBV5-4 and TRBJ2-7): ETGVTQSPTHLIKTRGQQVTLRCSSQSGHNTVSWYQQALGQGPQFIFQYYREEENGRGNFPPRFSGLQFPNYSSELNVNALELDDSALYLCASSLVGGVPSREQYFGPGTRLTVT.

The sample holds one count of this clone. The rearrangement joins TRBV5-6 to TRBJ2-1, with D possibly being TRBD1 (6 bases). The CDR3 extends over 15 amino acids. Germline loops: CDR1 SGHDT, CDR2 YYEEEE. Deletions cut 4 bases from V and 0 bases from J, with 11 bases between. The CDR3 reads CASSTTGASYNEQFF. As DNA, the CDR3 is TGTGCCAGCAGCACGACAGGAGCCTCCTACAATGAGCAGTTCTTC.

J is TRBJ2-5 and V is TRBV4-2; 15 positions agree with TRBD2. This CDR3 has 20 residues. The V gene's germline CDR1 is LGHNA and CDR2 YNFKEQ. The junction had 14 bases not matched to a gene; V was cut back by 1 base and J by 5 bases. This chain's CDR3 is CASSQAFDRTSGGAGETQYF. DNA for the CDR3: TGTGCCAGCAGCCAAGCTTTCGACCGGACTAGCGGGGGGGCCGGTGAGACCCAGTACTTC.